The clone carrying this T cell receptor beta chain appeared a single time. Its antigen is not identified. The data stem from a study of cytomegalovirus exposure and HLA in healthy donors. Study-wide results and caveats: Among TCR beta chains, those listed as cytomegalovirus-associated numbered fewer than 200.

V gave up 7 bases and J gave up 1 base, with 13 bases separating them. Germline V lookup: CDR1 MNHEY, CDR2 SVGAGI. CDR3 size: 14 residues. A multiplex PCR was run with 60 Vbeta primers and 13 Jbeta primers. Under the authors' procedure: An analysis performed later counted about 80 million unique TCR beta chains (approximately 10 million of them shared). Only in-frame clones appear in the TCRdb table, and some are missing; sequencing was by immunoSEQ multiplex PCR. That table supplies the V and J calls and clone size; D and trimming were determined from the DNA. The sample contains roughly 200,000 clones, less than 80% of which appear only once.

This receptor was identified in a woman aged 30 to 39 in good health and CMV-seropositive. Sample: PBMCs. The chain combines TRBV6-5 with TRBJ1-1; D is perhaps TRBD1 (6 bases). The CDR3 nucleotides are TGTGCCAGCACCCCGGGACACAAGAACACTGAAGCTTTCTTT. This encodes CASTPGHKNTEAFF.